A selection of T cell receptor beta chains follows, all from one sample in a study of response to subunit inactivated influenza vaccine. Using its own MiXCR run on the RT-PCR reads, TCRdb lists one record per CDR3 protein. The repertoire holds 500,000 to 700,000 distinct CDR3 sequences, with roughly 25% as singletons. These records were also assigned to another study, of T cells expressing NK-cell markers.

The sample was CD4+ T cells sorted from PBMCs, taken 11 to 12 days after vaccination. The receptor set was obtained from a man in his fifties who received an inactivated influenza vaccine. CDR3s leave out the opening cysteine and the closing phenylalanine or tryptophan. The order of the fields is J gene, V gene, D gene, CDR3 protein. A D gene is named only where the DNA matches it firmly.

TRBJ2-5 TRBV5-4 - ASSWDPSQETQY
TRBJ2-5 TRBV6-1 TRBD2 ASSEVPGLAGARS
TRBJ1-5 TRBV4-1 - ASSLGGYQPQH
TRBJ2-5 TRBV5-1 - ASSPGAHNKETQY
TRBJ2-3 TRBV4-3 TRBD2 ASSQETSGGGATDTQY
TRBJ2-3 TRBV6-1 - ASRAGSTDTQY
TRBJ1-1 TRBV10-3 TRBD1 AISADRDQKAF
TRBJ2-1 TRBV20-1 - SAFNNEQF
TRBJ1-2 TRBV11-2 - ASSLDMAGAGYT
TRBJ2-2 TRBV20-1 - SALRGYTGELF
TRBJ1-6 TRBV12-3/TRBV12-4 - ASSLGGHSNSPLH
TRBJ1-6 TRBV6-2/TRBV6-3 - ASSDRTASSYNSPLH
TRBJ2-4 TRBV6-1 TRBD1 ASRGGQGRNIQY
TRBJ1-1 TRBV11-1 - ASSTTSLNTEAF
TRBJ2-7 TRBV7-2 - ASSLGAGLKTAKY
TRBJ2-5 TRBV5-5 TRBD2 ASSLSGGVQETQY
TRBJ2-2 TRBV10-3 TRBD1 AISESGTGGVTGELF
TRBJ1-1 TRBV28 - ASSLLTKNTEAF
TRBJ2-1 TRBV7-2 - ASSLAGGHFNEQF
TRBJ2-5 TRBV25-1 - ASSEAGRVETQY
TRBJ2-7 TRBV7-9 - ASSGLDSYEQY
TRBJ1-1 TRBV7-8 - ASSLGRAANTEAF
TRBJ2-2 TRBV5-5 TRBD1 ASSWGQTNTGELF
TRBJ2-7 TRBV10-3 TRBD1 AISSPGQGAYEQY
TRBJ2-2 TRBV5-6 - ASSWGFGELF